This TCR beta chain was sequenced for a study of human T cells and chemical hapten exposure. Germline V CDR1 and CDR2: SEHNR, FQNEAQ (reference sequence). CDR3 length: 13 residues. The V end lost 8 bases, the J end lost 2 bases, and 11 bases lay between the germline ends. Indicated time point: healthy volunteer bleed at 6 weeks. Blood, whole and unfractionated, served as the source for total RNA extraction. Study conclusions and caveats: Following DPC sensitization, TCRs present above 1 in 1000 frequency showed no change.

The sample holds a few counts of this clonotype. Its cognate antigen is unknown. Methods used by the authors: A per-sample median of around 91,000 TCRs was observed, with counts ranging from about 20,000 to 690,600. TCRdb called the RACE reads again in MiXCR, with one record for every CDR3 protein. The V and J calls follow TCRdb's processing rather than the paper's. The sample shows around 80,000 distinct CDR3 sequences, about 8.6% of them seen only once. The rearrangement links TRBV7-9 to TRBJ2-3; D might be TRBD1 or TRBD2, each matching 5 bases. The sequenced sample consisted of whole blood. This TCR was sampled from a male donor in good health. Some clones in this sample may be carry-over from other donors' samples. The CDR3 bases are TGTGCCAGCGGGGACCCTTACACAGATACGCAGTATTTT. Translating gives CASGDPYTDTQYF.